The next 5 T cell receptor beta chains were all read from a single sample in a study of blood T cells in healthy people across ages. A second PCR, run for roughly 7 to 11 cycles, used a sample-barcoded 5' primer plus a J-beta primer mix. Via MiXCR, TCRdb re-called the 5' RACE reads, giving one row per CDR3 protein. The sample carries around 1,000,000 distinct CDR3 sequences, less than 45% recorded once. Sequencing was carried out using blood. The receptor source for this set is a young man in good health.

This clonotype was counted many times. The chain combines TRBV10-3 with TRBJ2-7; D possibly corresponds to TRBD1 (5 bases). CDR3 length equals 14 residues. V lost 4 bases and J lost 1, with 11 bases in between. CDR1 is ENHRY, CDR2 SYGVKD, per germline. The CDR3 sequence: CAISAGQGSYEQYF. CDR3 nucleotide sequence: TGTGCCATCAGTGCTGGGCAGGGATCCTACGAGCAGTACTTC.

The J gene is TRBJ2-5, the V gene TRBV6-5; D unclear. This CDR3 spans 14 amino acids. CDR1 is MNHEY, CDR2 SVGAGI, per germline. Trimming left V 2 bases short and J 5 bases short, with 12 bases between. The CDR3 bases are TGTGCCAGCAGTTACGGTCCGGGCGCGGAGACCCAGTACTTC. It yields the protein CASSYGPGAETQYF.

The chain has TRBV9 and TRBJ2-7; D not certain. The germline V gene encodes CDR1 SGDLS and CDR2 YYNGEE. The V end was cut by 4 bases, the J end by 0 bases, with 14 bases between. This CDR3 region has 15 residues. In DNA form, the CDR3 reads TGTGCCAGCAGCAAAGGGCGAACCAACTCCTACGAGCAGTACTTC. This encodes CASSKGRTNSYEQYF.

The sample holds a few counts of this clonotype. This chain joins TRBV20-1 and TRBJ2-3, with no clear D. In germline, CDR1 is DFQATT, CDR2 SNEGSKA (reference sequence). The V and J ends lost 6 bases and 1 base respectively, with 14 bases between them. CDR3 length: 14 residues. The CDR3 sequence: CSADYGVRTDTQYF. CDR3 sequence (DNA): TGCAGTGCCGATTATGGGGTTCGCACAGATACGCAGTATTTT.

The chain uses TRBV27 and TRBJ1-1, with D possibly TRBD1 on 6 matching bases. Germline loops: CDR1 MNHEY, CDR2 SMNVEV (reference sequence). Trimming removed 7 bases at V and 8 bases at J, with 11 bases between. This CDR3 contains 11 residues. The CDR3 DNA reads TGTGCCAGCAACCAGGGGCCCGAAGCTTTCTTT. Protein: CASNQGPEAFF.